These 24 T cell receptor beta chains share one sample of origin, sequenced in a study of TIL therapy for anti-PD-1-resistant metastatic lung cancer. Time point here: pre-treatment sample, taken before nivolumab and TIL therapy. This was the immunoSEQ v3 assay. Produced via immunoSEQ multiplex PCR; TCRdb's table is partial and in-frame only. The sample yields 54,000 or so clones, around 70% seen once. Sample: blood, taken at baseline. The receptors were sampled from a person between 25 and 79 years old with non-small cell lung cancer.

This chain joins TRBV6-6 and TRBJ2-1; the match to TRBD2 covers 10 bases. Germline trimming cut 6 bases from V and 6 bases from J; bases unmatched to any gene: 11. CDR3 size: 16 residues. The germline CDR1 and CDR2 sequences are MNHNY and SVGAGI (reference sequence). For the CDR3, the DNA is TGTGCCAGCAGATCGCACATAGCGGGGGGTAGCAATGAGCAGTTCTTC. Amino acid sequence: CASRSHIAGGSNEQFF.

The CDR3 DNA reads TGTGCCAGTAGTATCTCGGGACTAGTCAACATTCAGTACTTC. This encodes CASSISGLVNIQYF. The gene calls are TRBV19 and TRBJ2-4; 8 nucleotides agree with TRBD2. J was trimmed by 7 bases and V by 3 bases; bases with no gene match: 5. Germline loops: CDR1 LNHDA, CDR2 SQIVND (reference sequence). The CDR3 loop spans 14 amino acids.

The chain has TRBV6-5 and TRBJ1-1; D remains ambiguous. This CDR3 contains 15 residues. The V end was cut by 7 bases, the J end by 0 bases, with 15 bases between. Germline assignment: CDR1 MNHEY and CDR2 SVGAGI. DNA for the CDR3: TGTGCCAGCACCGTTCACGGGGATTTGAACACTGAAGCTTTCTTT. As protein: CASTVHGDLNTEAFF.

The V call is TRBV4-3, the J call TRBJ1-6; D gene unclear. Trimming removed 1 base from V and 8 bases from J, with 15 bases in between. CDR1 and CDR2 (germline): LGHNA, YSLEER. The CDR3 is 16 amino acids. DNA of the CDR3: TGCGCCAGCAGCCAAGGAAGCTCAGGAACGGATTCACCCCTCCACTTT. Translating gives CASSQGSSGTDSPLHF.

As DNA, the CDR3 is TGTGCCAGCAGTGACCGCACAAGAGCAACTAATGAAAAACTGTTTTTT. Its translation: CASSDRTRATNEKLFF. This rearrangement joins TRBV2 to TRBJ1-4, with D unclear. The CDR3 spans 16 residues. Germline V gene data show CDR1 as SNHLY and CDR2 as FYNNEI. The V gene lost 3 bases and the J gene lost 0 bases, with 11 bases spanning the gap.

The gene calls are TRBV7-2 and TRBJ1-1; D ambiguous. The CDR3 loop spans 14 amino acids. Per the germline V gene, CDR1 is SGHTA and CDR2 is FQGNSA. The ends were cut back, 5 bases at V and 6 bases at J, with 16 bases in the middle. CDR3 residues: CASSEWRPTSEAFF. In nucleotides, the CDR3 is TGTGCCAGCAGCGAGTGGAGGCCTACTTCTGAAGCTTTCTTT.

CDR3 amino acids: CASSLALPEQGEAFF. CDR3 nucleotides: TGTGCCAGCAGCTTAGCGCTCCCGGAACAGGGGGAAGCTTTCTTT. This chain links TRBV7-6 with TRBJ1-1, with 7 bases matching TRBD1. The CDR3 consists of 15 residues. V lost 0 bases, J lost 8 bases, and 9 bases stayed unmatched. CDR1 and CDR2 (germline): SGHVS, FNYEAQ.

This clone was found a few times. V is TRBV5-1 and J is TRBJ2-3; no firm D call. The CDR3 has 14 residues. V gave up 0 bases and J gave up 3 bases, with 8 bases separating them. Germline V CDR1 and CDR2: SGHRS, YFSETQ. The CDR3 spells CASSLGLGTDTQYF. The CDR3 coding sequence is TGCGCCAGCAGCTTGGGACTGGGTACAGATACGCAGTATTTT.

This clone has a handful of counts. The CDR3 region is CASILNIGDTIYF. CDR3 nucleotide sequence: TGTGCCAGCATACTCAATATTGGCGACACCATATATTTT. This rearrangement joins TRBV6-1 to TRBJ1-3, with unresolved D. V dropped 7 bases and J dropped 8 bases, with 15 bases sitting between them. Germline V gene data show CDR1 as MNHNS and CDR2 as SASEGT. This CDR3 has 13 amino acids.

V and J are TRBV4-3 and TRBJ2-7; D is ambiguous. Deletions cut 0 bases from V and 6 bases from J, with 12 bases between. CDR1 and CDR2 (germline): LGHNA, YSLEER. The CDR3 has 14 amino acids. In DNA form, the CDR3 reads TGCGCCAGCAGCCAAGACTCATACAGTCCCGAGCAGTACTTC. Translation: CASSQDSYSPEQYF.

A single count supports this clone. The chain is built from TRBV6-1 and TRBJ1-3; D gene ambiguous. The V end lost 6 bases, the J end lost 4 bases, and 13 bases lay between the germline ends. CDR1 and CDR2 (germline): MNHNS, SASEGT. The CDR3 is made up of 14 amino acids. The DNA of the CDR3 is TGTGCCAGCAGGACGGAATTAGGGGGAAACACCATATATTTT. Protein product: CASRTELGGNTIYF.

This clone was observed a single time. This chain connects TRBV4-1 to TRBJ1-1; D remains ambiguous. CDR1 and CDR2 (germline): MGHRA, YSYEKL. The CDR3 contains 14 residues. Trimming took off 3 bases at V and 0 bases at J, with 8 bases between the two ends. CDR3 loop: CASSQGTLNTEAFF. The CDR3 DNA follows: TGCGCCAGCAGCCAGGGAACATTGAACACTGAAGCTTTCTTT.

This chain uses TRBV7-9 with TRBJ1-2, with D perhaps TRBD1 (6 bases). In germline, CDR1 is SEHNR, CDR2 FQNEAQ (reference sequence). The CDR3 length is 14 residues. V was pared by 6 bases and J by 4 bases, with 15 bases between. CDR3 sequence (DNA): TGTGCCAGCAGGGAGGAGGGGGGTACCTATGGCTACACCTTC. This encodes CASREEGGTYGYTF. Full variable domain (outside the CDR3, taken from reference TRBV7-9 and TRBJ1-2): DTGVSQNPRHKITKRGQNVTFRCDPISEHNRLYWYRQTLGQGPEFLTYFQNEAQLEKSRLLSDRFSAERPKGSFSTLEIQRTEQGDSAMYLCASREEGGTYGYTFGSGTRLTVV.

The chain links TRBV7-2 to TRBJ1-2; 9 bases are a match to TRBD1. V was pared by 4 bases and J by 6 bases, with 3 bases of the junction left unmatched. The CDR3 runs to 13 residues. Germline CDR1 is SGHTA and CDR2 is FQGNSA. The CDR3 DNA reads TGTGCCAGCAGCTGGGACAGGGTGGATGGCTACACCTTC. The encoded protein is CASSWDRVDGYTF.

In its sample, this clone was seen once. This rearrangement joins TRBV13 to TRBJ2-7; D is perhaps TRBD1 (6 bases). Germline CDR1 and CDR2: PRHDT and FYEKMQ (reference sequence). The CDR3 loop spans 15 amino acids. Trimming stripped 5 bases from V and 1 base from J, with 15 bases between. The CDR3 DNA reads TGTGCCAGCAGCCGGCTACAGGGCGCGTCCTACGAGCAGTACTTC. Encoded protein: CASSRLQGASYEQYF.

This clone appeared a few times. The rearrangement joins TRBV18 to TRBJ1-5; no reliable D call. V lost 2 bases and J lost 6, with 8 bases in between. This CDR3 region has 13 residues. Germline CDR1 reads KGHSH; CDR2 reads LQKENI. For the CDR3, the DNA is TGTGCCAGCTCACCAGGGGAGGGTCAGCCCCAGCATTTT. This sequence encodes CASSPGEGQPQHF. Full variable domain (missing parts from reference TRBV18 and TRBJ1-5): NAGVMQNPRHLVRRRGQEARLRCSPMKGHSHVYWYRQLPEEGLKFMVYLQKENIIDESGMPKERFSAEFPKEGPSILRIQQVVRGDSAAYFCASSPGEGQPQHFGDGTRLSIL.

The V gene is TRBV7-2, the J gene TRBJ1-6; possibly TRBD1 for D (5 bases). The CDR3 extends over 15 amino acids. Germline lookup yields CDR1 SGHTA and CDR2 FQGNSA. The ends were cut back, 4 bases at V and 5 bases at J, with 12 bases in the middle. The CDR3 DNA sequence: TGTGCCAGCAGCTCAGCGGGGACCGATAATTCACCCCTCCACTTT. This codes for CASSSAGTDNSPLHF.

This clone was detected once. This chain links TRBV9 with TRBJ2-1, with 10 bases identical to TRBD2. Per the germline V gene, CDR1 is SGDLS and CDR2 is YYNGEE. With 4 bases clipped from V and 6 bases from J, the junction kept 7 bases outside the gene matches. The CDR3 runs 15 residues. This CDR3 reads CASSPPGLAVNEQFF. CDR3 in DNA: TGTGCCAGCAGCCCCCCTGGACTAGCGGTCAATGAGCAGTTCTTC.

This chain connects TRBV6-6 to TRBJ1-1; unclear D gene. Germline loops: CDR1 MNHNY, CDR2 SVGAGI (reference sequence). CDR3 size: 12 residues. V was shortened by 2 bases and J by 14 bases, with 15 bases between the two germline ends. This CDR3 is CASSYPGEALFF. The CDR3 region has the DNA TGTGCCAGCAGTTACCCAGGTGAAGCTTTGTTCTTT.

The chain is built from TRBV7-2 and TRBJ2-7; a possible D gene is TRBD1 (6 bases). Germline CDR1 SGHTA, CDR2 FQGNSA. The CDR3 has 13 residues. Trimming stripped 5 bases from V and 9 bases from J, with 17 bases between. CDR3 residues: CASSRWTVFAQYF. The CDR3 DNA reads TGTGCCAGCAGCAGATGGACAGTCTTTGCGCAGTACTTC.

The chain employs TRBV5-4 and TRBJ2-3, with 8 bases matching TRBD2. Germline trimming cut 2 bases from V and 7 bases from J; bases unmatched to any gene: 6. The CDR3 consists of 14 residues. Germline CDR1 SGHNT, CDR2 YYREEE (reference sequence). The CDR3: CASSFIGRAYTQYF. CDR3 nucleotide sequence: TGTGCCAGCAGCTTCATCGGGAGGGCATATACGCAGTATTTT.

The V call is TRBV28, the J call TRBJ2-7; perhaps TRBD1 as D (5 bases). Trimming pared 2 bases from V and 6 bases from J, leaving 14 bases between. CDR3 length equals 14 residues. From germline, CDR1 is MDHEN and CDR2 SYDVKM. The DNA of the CDR3 is TGTGCCAGCAGTTTAGGGCAGGGAAGGGGCGAGCAGTACTTC. Translating it yields CASSLGQGRGEQYF.

This clone was counted once. The gene calls are TRBV29-1 and TRBJ1-2; tentative D call: TRBD1 (6 bases). CDR1 SQVTM and CDR2 ANQGSEA come from the germline V gene. V was pared by 2 bases and J by 4 bases, with 11 bases between. The CDR3 totals 13 residues. The CDR3, as DNA: TGCAGCGTTGAAACGGGACAACTCTATGGCTACACCTTC. Protein: CSVETGQLYGYTF.

The rearrangement joins TRBV9 to TRBJ1-2; TRBD1 aligns across 8 bases. In germline, CDR1 is SGDLS, CDR2 YYNGEE. J lost 1 base, V lost 4 bases, and 3 bases had no gene match. This CDR3 is 14 amino acids long. The CDR3 sequence: CASSPGQGNYGYTF. CDR3 sequence (DNA): TGTGCCAGCAGCCCAGGACAGGGTAACTATGGCTACACCTTC.